The entry below gives a single T cell receptor (beta chain) sequence along with its context. The data stem from a study of CD8 T cells in Susac syndrome. The diagnostic criteria for definite or probable disease, as recently defined, were met by the patients with Susac syndrome. TEMRA cells underwent FACS enrichment and CD8+ and CD4+ T cells underwent negative isolation. This CDR3 has 15 amino acids. Unmatched junction bases numbered 3, after V lost 1 base and J lost 2 bases. The germline V gene has CDR1 LGHNA and CDR2 YNFKEQ. Reverse transcription of roughly 0.5 to 1 ug RNA was carried out with random hexamers. Amplification of the TCR beta CDR3 was carried out by immunoSEQ multiplex PCR, which spanned a total of 54 Vbeta and 13 Jbeta segments. TCRdb re-derived calls from the immunoSEQ multiplex PCR reads in MiXCR, one entry per CDR3 protein. The data hold 150,000 to 180,000 distinct CDR3 sequences, with approximately 95% observed a single time.

Source material: CD4+ T cells from PBMCs. This receptor was identified in a human donor with Susac syndrome. This rearrangement joins TRBV4-2 to TRBJ2-5; TRBD2 aligns across 8 bases. CDR3 amino acids: CASSQGGGGQETQYF. The CDR3 bases are TGTGCCAGCAGCCAAGGGGGCGGGGGGCAAGAGACCCAGTACTTC.